This T cell receptor (beta chain) stems from a study of blood T cell repertoires in COVID-19. The table came from immunoSEQ multiplex PCR; TCRdb's copy has only in-frame clones and leaves some out. The repertoire consists of about 84,000 clones, with 65% to 85% occurring once and the leading ten covering 30% to 45%. What was sequenced was peripheral blood. This receptor was identified in a man older than 75 with active or convalescent COVID-19.

CDR3 coding DNA: TGTGCCACCACCAAGGACAGGGGTGACGGGGAGCTGTTTTTT. Translated, it gives CATTKDRGDGELFF. This chain connects TRBV15 to TRBJ2-2, with TRBD1 matching over 9 bases. Germline loops: CDR1 LNHNV, CDR2 YYDKDF (reference sequence). Unmatched junction bases numbered 7, after V lost 7 bases and J lost 7 bases. The CDR3 consists of 14 residues. Full variable domain (rest looked up from reference TRBV15 and TRBJ2-2): DAMVIQNPRYQVTQFGKPVTLSCSQTLNHNVMYWYQQKSSQAPKLLFHYYDKDFNNEADTPDNFQSRRPNTSFCFLDIRSPGLGDTAMYLCATTKDRGDGELFFGEGSRLTVL.